This TCR beta chain was identified in a study of T cells in Graves' hyperthyroidism and ophthalmopathy. Study details: The initial diagnosis was the point when peripheral blood was collected, ahead of any treatment.

The CDR3 runs to 16 residues. Per germline, CDR1 MNHNS and CDR2 SASEGT. V trimming: 6 bases; J trimming: 1 base; junction bases outside the gene matches: 6. Uncontrolled infection, other autoimmune disease, pregnancy or lactation disqualified patients from enrolment. For the diagnoses, clinical symptoms, serum thyroxine and TRAb, thyroid ultrasound and orbital computed tomography were used. From RNA transcripts, TCR beta CDR3 regions were amplified. Researchers ran a first-round RT-PCR on the TCR CDR3 using the HTBI primer set. MiXCR was run by TCRdb on the multiplex PCR reads, yielding one entry per CDR3 protein. The table shows about 380,000 distinct CDR3 sequences, with about a fifth occurring only once.

The TCR was taken from a man in his late teens or twenties with Graves' ophthalmopathy. The chain is built from TRBV6-1 and TRBJ2-3; 11 bases line up with TRBD2. The sequenced sample consisted of blood. For the CDR3, the DNA is TGTGCCAGCAGATTCATACTAGCGGGGGGCACAGATACGCAGTATTTT. It yields the protein CASRFILAGGTDTQYF.